The clone carrying this T cell receptor (beta chain) occurred many times. These data come from a study of blood T cells in healthy people across ages. This CDR3 comprises 13 residues. Germline V CDR1 and CDR2: DFQATT, SNEGSKA (reference sequence). V gave up 0 bases and J gave up 5 bases, with 8 bases separating them. PCR was performed a second time for about 7 to 12 cycles using a sample-barcoded 5' primer and a J-beta primer mix. MiXCR, applied by TCRdb to the 5' RACE reads, yields one record per CDR3 protein. Of approximately 1,000,000 distinct CDR3 sequences listed, around 45% are singletons. This sequence joins TRBV20-1 and TRBJ2-1; weak D call: TRBD1 (5 bases). Specimen: blood. The receptor's source is an older woman in good health. In DNA form, the CDR3 reads TGCAGTGCTAGAGATCGCAGGGACAATGAGCAGTTCTTC. It encodes CSARDRRDNEQFF.